This T cell receptor beta chain was recovered during a study of T cells after yellow fever vaccination. This clonotype came up a few times. TCRdb passed the 5' RACE reads through MiXCR, listing each CDR3 protein once. This sample carries 400,000 to 650,000 distinct CDR3 sequences, 20% to 25% of them seen once, and the ten largest clones take approximately 15%. This CDR3 is built from 14 residues. Germline loops: CDR1 DFQATT, CDR2 SNEGSKA (reference sequence). V was cut by 5 bases and J by 0 bases, with 11 bases left in between. Sequencing was performed on PBMCs, taken roughly 20 days after the first yellow fever vaccination. V is TRBV20-1 and J is TRBJ1-3; D is ambiguous. This TCR was recovered from a man between 18 and 29 years old who received the YFV17D yellow fever vaccine. The CDR3, as DNA: TGCAGTGCTCCGGACGTCTACTCTGGAAACACCATATATTTT. Translating it yields CSAPDVYSGNTIYF.